Following are 9 T cell receptor beta chains from one sample sequenced in a study of control samples from healthy donors and cancer patients. Sequenced by immunoSEQ multiplex PCR; TCRdb stores in-frame clones only, minus some. This table has around 110,000 clones, approximately 90% appearing once. What was sequenced was blood. The receptors shown here come from a woman aged 70-85 years in good health.

The gene calls are TRBV7-3 and TRBJ2-2; no firm D call. The CDR3 spans 14 residues. Trimming took off 5 bases at V and 1 base at J, with 8 bases between the two ends. Germline V lookup: CDR1 SGHTA, CDR2 FQGTGA. The DNA of the CDR3 is TGTGCCAGCAGCCTTACAGTGAACACCGGGGAGCTGTTTTTT. Protein product: CASSLTVNTGELFF.

The rearrangement joins TRBV6-5 to TRBJ2-5; 10 bases match TRBD2. Looked up from germline, CDR1 is MNHEY and CDR2 is SVGAGI. V was pared by 2 bases and J by 4 bases, with 4 bases of the junction left unmatched. The CDR3 contains 15 residues. CDR3 coding DNA: TGTGCCAGCAGTTACCAGCGGGGGGGGAGAGAGACCCAGTACTTC. It codes for CASSYQRGGRETQYF.

The chain has TRBV19 and TRBJ2-5; D not resolved. The CDR3 length is 11 residues. Between the trimmed V and J ends, which lost 2 bases and 4 bases, there was a span of 2 bases. Germline CDR1 LNHDA, CDR2 SQIVND (reference sequence). The CDR3 bases are TGTGCCAGTAGTATACGAGAGACCCAGTACTTC. Amino acids: CASSIRETQYF.

The chain has TRBV2 and TRBJ1-2, with TRBD1 matching 7 bases. The CDR3 is 13 amino acids. Germline values: CDR1 SNHLY, CDR2 FYNNEI. V lost 6 bases, J lost 4 bases, and 5 bases stayed unmatched. The DNA of the CDR3 is TGTGCCAGCAGCTGGGACAGTGTCTATGGCTACACCTTC. Protein: CASSWDSVYGYTF. Together with reference TRBV2 and TRBJ1-2, the CDR3 gives the full variable domain: EPEVTQTPSHQVTQMGQEVILRCVPISNHLYFYWYRQILGQKVEFLVSFYNNEISEKSEIFDDQFSVERPDGSNFTLKIRSTKLEDSAMYFCASSWDSVYGYTFGSGTRLTVV.

V gene TRBV5-4 combines with J gene TRBJ2-5, with 12 bases matching TRBD2. This CDR3 is built from 17 residues. The germline V gene encodes CDR1 SGHNT and CDR2 YYREEE (reference sequence). V shed 0 bases and J 4 bases; nucleotides not matched to a gene: 7. As DNA, the CDR3 is TGTGCCAGCAGCTTGGGATCTAGCGGGGGGGCGGTAGAGACCCAGTACTTC. Residues: CASSLGSSGGAVETQYF.

This chain joins TRBV5-6 and TRBJ1-3; D is undetermined. The CDR3 runs to 12 residues. Germline V gives CDR1 SGHDT, CDR2 YYEEEE. V lost 5 bases, J lost 11 bases, and 14 bases lay in between. The CDR3 sequence: CASSLQRAAIYF. CDR3 bases: TGTGCCAGCAGTCTACAGCGCGCCGCCATATATTTT.

This chain joins TRBV7-2 and TRBJ1-1; D is uncertain. Germline-derived CDR1 and CDR2 are SGHTA and FQGNSA. V was trimmed by 6 bases and J by 4 bases, leaving 9 bases between them. The CDR3 has 12 amino acids. The CDR3 protein is CASRGKGTEAFF. The CDR3 region has the DNA TGTGCCAGCAGGGGGAAGGGCACTGAAGCTTTCTTT.

The chain links TRBV27 to TRBJ2-1, with 8 bases identical to TRBD1. The V gene's germline CDR1 is MNHEY and CDR2 SMNVEV (reference sequence). The CDR3 runs to 15 residues. J lost 5 bases, V lost 3 bases, and 6 bases had no gene match. CDR3 sequence (DNA): TGTGCCAGCAGTTTCCCCGCCAGGGGGCACAATGAGCAGTTCTTC. It encodes CASSFPARGHNEQFF.

The chain joins TRBV6-2 or TRBV6-3 to TRBJ2-3; D is possibly TRBD2 (6 bases). The CDR3 is made up of 15 amino acids. V was pared by 0 bases and J by 6 bases, with 13 bases between. In germline, CDR1 is MNHEY, CDR2 SVGEGT. The CDR3 sequence is CASSYSILAPDTQYF. In DNA, the CDR3 is TGTGCCAGCAGTTACTCGATACTAGCCCCGGATACGCAGTATTTT.